Shown below are 13 T cell receptor beta chains from a single sample sequenced in a study of blood T cell repertoires in COVID-19. This table comes from immunoSEQ multiplex PCR, and its TCRdb copy is limited to in-frame clones, with some not included. Counted here are roughly 20,000 clones, approximately 90% occurring once; the ten biggest clones make up approximately 15%. The sequencing input was peripheral blood. Receptor source: a human donor with active COVID-19. The donor label of this sample is uncertain.

This chain joins TRBV15 and TRBJ1-2; a weak D match, TRBD1 (6 bases). With 1 base removed from V and 2 bases from J, the gap between germline ends came to 23 bases. The CDR3 extends over 19 amino acids. The germline V gene encodes CDR1 LNHNV and CDR2 YYDKDF (reference sequence). The CDR3 DNA is TGTGCCACCAGCAGAGCCCGCCGACCTCCGGCAGGGGAAAACTATGGCTACACCTTC. It yields the protein CATSRARRPPAGENYGYTF.

The V gene is TRBV3-1 (or the pseudogene TRBV3-2), the J gene TRBJ2-1; TRBD2 matches at 9 bases. This CDR3 has 15 residues. The germline CDR1 and CDR2 sequences are LGHDT and YNNKEL (reference sequence). Losses at the gene ends were 1 base for V and 5 bases for J; bases not matched to a gene: 3. CDR3 amino acids: CASSQGGGRDNEQFF. The CDR3 coding sequence is TGTGCCAGCAGCCAAGGGGGCGGGAGGGACAATGAGCAGTTCTTC.

V gene TRBV6-1 combines with J gene TRBJ1-6; possible D gene TRBD1, 5 bases. The CDR3 has 14 residues. Germline CDR1 reads MNHNS; CDR2 reads SASEGT. V was clipped by 2 bases and J by 6 bases, with 8 bases between them. The CDR3 nucleotides read TGTGCCAGCAGTGAAAAGGGGTTTAATTCACCCCTCCACTTT. Protein sequence: CASSEKGFNSPLHF.

This chain links TRBV9 with TRBJ2-1; 7 bases fit TRBD1. The trim removed 4 bases at V and 3 bases at J, leaving 13 bases unmatched. CDR1 is SGDLS, CDR2 YYNGEE, per germline. The CDR3 contains 17 residues. CDR3 nucleotides: TGTGCCAGCAGCACCAACCCACGCCAGGGGGACTACAATGAGCAGTTCTTC. It codes for CASSTNPRQGDYNEQFF. Full variable domain (outside the CDR3, taken from reference TRBV9 and TRBJ2-1): DSGVTQTPKHLITATGQRVTLRCSPRSGDLSVYWYQQSLDQGLQFLIQYYNGEERAKGNILERFSAQQFPDLHSELNLSSLELGDSALYFCASSTNPRQGDYNEQFFGPGTRLTVL.

This chain connects TRBV10-3 to TRBJ1-1, with D uncertain. CDR1 ENHRY and CDR2 SYGVKD come from the germline V gene. This CDR3 is 14 amino acids long. The germline V and J ends were trimmed by 3 bases and 1 base, with 9 bases remaining between them. The CDR3 is CAISDLVRNTEAFF. CDR3 in DNA: TGTGCCATCAGTGATTTAGTTCGGAACACTGAAGCTTTCTTT.

This chain joins TRBV4-2 and TRBJ1-3, with unresolved D. CDR3 length: 16 residues. Per the germline V gene, CDR1 is LGHNA and CDR2 is YNFKEQ. The ends were cut back, 4 bases at V and 1 base at J, with 14 bases in the middle. The CDR3 spells CASSREIGVSGNTIYF. CDR3 bases: TGTGCCAGCAGCCGGGAAATCGGGGTTTCTGGAAACACCATATATTTT.

The chain employs TRBV11-2 and TRBJ1-4; 7 bases fit TRBD1. The CDR3 totals 13 residues. Germline V gene data show CDR1 as SGHAT and CDR2 as FQNNGV. Germline trimming cut 5 bases from V and 7 bases from J; bases unmatched to any gene: 4. The CDR3 sequence: CASSNRDSEKLFF. Here the CDR3 DNA reads TGTGCCAGCAGCAACCGGGACAGTGAAAAACTGTTTTTT.

A note on this clone: This specimen includes other DNA sequences encoding the same CDR3. The chain couples TRBV19 to TRBJ1-1; D may be TRBD1 (6 bases). CDR1 LNHDA and CDR2 SQIVND come from the germline V gene (reference sequence). This CDR3 region has 14 residues. V lost 6 bases and J 0 bases, leaving 11 bases between the germline ends. DNA of the CDR3: TGTGCCAGTAGCCCGCAGGGGCTGAACACTGAAGCTTTCTTT. It is translated as CASSPQGLNTEAFF.

The rearrangement uses TRBV7-2 and TRBJ2-3; no clear D gene. The germline V gene has CDR1 SGHTA and CDR2 FQGNSA. The CDR3 has 13 residues. V was clipped by 3 bases and J by 6 bases, with 10 bases between them. CDR3 residues: CASSFDFGDTQYF. The DNA of the CDR3 is TGTGCCAGCAGCTTTGATTTCGGGGATACGCAGTATTTT.

The gene calls are TRBV27 and TRBJ2-7; TRBD1 aligns across 7 bases. The CDR3 totals 14 residues. The J segment lost 4 bases and the V segment lost 1 base, leaving 4 bases of the junction unmatched. Germline CDR1 MNHEY, CDR2 SMNVEV (reference sequence). The CDR3 is CASSLYRGRYEQYF. The CDR3 DNA sequence: TGTGCCAGCAGTTTATACAGGGGTCGGTACGAGCAGTACTTC.

The CDR3 coding sequence is TGCAGCGTTCCAGCAAGGGGGACAGGATACACTGAAGCTTTCTTT. This codes for CSVPARGTGYTEAFF. The chain joins TRBV29-1 to TRBJ1-1, with 8 bases aligning to TRBD1. The germline gives CDR1 SQVTM, CDR2 ANQGSEA. V shed 5 bases and J 3 bases; nucleotides not matched to a gene: 11. This CDR3 is built from 15 residues.

This clone was picked up a small number of times. The genes are TRBV5-4 and TRBJ2-5, with 11 bases identical to TRBD2. Germline CDR1 reads SGHNT; CDR2 reads YYREEE (reference sequence). The J segment lost 4 bases and the V segment lost 0 bases, leaving 11 bases of the junction unmatched. The CDR3 is made up of 18 amino acids. CDR3 bases: TGTGCCAGCAGCTTGGAGGGGTCTAGCGGGGGGCGACGAGAGACCCAGTACTTC. It specifies CASSLEGSSGGRRETQYF.

This chain uses TRBV7-2 with TRBJ1-1; possibly TRBD1 for D (5 bases). Germline V gene data show CDR1 as SGHTA and CDR2 as FQGNSA. The V end lost 5 bases, the J end lost 0 bases, and 13 bases lay between the germline ends. The CDR3 is made up of 15 amino acids. CDR3 nucleotide sequence: TGTGCCAGCAGCCTGGGGGGACTTATGAACACTGAAGCTTTCTTT. This sequence encodes CASSLGGLMNTEAFF.